A selection of T cell receptor beta chains follows, all from one sample in a study of identical twins. In TCRdb, the 5' RACE reads were re-called with MiXCR into one record per CDR3 protein. Here the sample spans about 490,000 distinct CDR3 sequences, around 15% being singletons. These data are also associated with another study on yellow fever vaccine responses in identical twins.

Specimen: CD4+ T cells sorted from blood. These receptors originate from a woman aged 18 to 35 in good health. Each CDR3 is given with its conserved first and last residue. The D gene is left open where the match is weak. Clone size appears in some rows only: once, few, many, or a class for an expanded clone.

cdr3_nt	cdr3_aa	j_call	d_call	clone_size	v_call
TGTGCCAGCAGCCAAGGTGGGAGGGTCTACGAGCAGTACTTC	CASSQGGRVYEQYF	TRBJ2-7	TRBD2	NA	TRBV3-1
TGTGCCACCAGTGATTTAGCGGGGGAGTCCTACAATGAGCAGTTCTTC	CATSDLAGESYNEQFF	TRBJ2-1	TRBD2	few	TRBV24-1
TGCGCCAGCAGCTTGAGTCAGGTCTCCGGGGAGCTGTTTTTT	CASSLSQVSGELFF	TRBJ2-2	NA	NA	TRBV5-1
TGTGCCAGCAGCCGGGGGGACAGCCGCTATGGCTACACCTTC	CASSRGDSRYGYTF	TRBJ1-2	TRBD1	NA	TRBV12-3/TRBV12-4
TGTGCCAGCAGTACCGGGACTAGCGGGAGAAGCGAGCAGTACTTC	CASSTGTSGRSEQYF	TRBJ2-7	TRBD2	many	TRBV27
TGTGCCAGCAGTTTATGGGGGGAGGTAAGGGCGCAGTATTTT	CASSLWGEVRAQYF	TRBJ2-3	NA	few	TRBV27
TGTGCCAGCAGCTTAGCTGCGTTAGAGCAGTACTTC	CASSLAALEQYF	TRBJ2-7	NA	many	TRBV11-3
TGTGCCAGCAGTTACTCGATTAAGTCAGATACGCAGTATTTT	CASSYSIKSDTQYF	TRBJ2-3	NA	few	TRBV6-5
TGTGCCAGCAGTTACGAGAGAGGTGACGGAACTAACTATGGCTACACCTTC	CASSYERGDGTNYGYTF	TRBJ1-2	NA	NA	TRBV6-2/TRBV6-3
TGTGCCAGCAGATGGACAGGAGTGAACACTGAAGCTTTCTTT	CASRWTGVNTEAFF	TRBJ1-1	TRBD1	NA	TRBV27
TGTGCCAGCAGTTTACAGGGGGCCGGCACCGGGGAGCTGTTTTTT	CASSLQGAGTGELFF	TRBJ2-2	TRBD1	many	TRBV28
TGCAGCGTTGTTGCACTAGCGGGGGGGAGTTGGTTCTTC	CSVVALAGGSWFF	TRBJ2-1	TRBD2	few	TRBV29-1
TGCAGTGCCCCGGGACTGGCAACCTACAATGAGCAGTTCTTC	CSAPGLATYNEQFF	TRBJ2-1	NA	few	TRBV20-1
TGCGCCAGCAGCCCAACCGGGCCGTGGGGAGAGACCCAGTACTTC	CASSPTGPWGETQYF	TRBJ2-5	NA	few	TRBV5-1
TGTGCCAGCAGCTTAGGCGGAGGTAGAAGCTCTGGAAACACCATATATTTT	CASSLGGGRSSGNTIYF	TRBJ1-3	NA	many	TRBV7-8
TGCGCCAGCAGCCAAGATTGGCCCTTATGGGATACGCAGTATTTT	CASSQDWPLWDTQYF	TRBJ2-3	NA	NA	TRBV4-1
TGCGCCAGCAGGTCCTCCCTCGGAGGCACCGGGGAGCTGTTTTTT	CASRSSLGGTGELFF	TRBJ2-2	NA	NA	TRBV5-1
TGCGCCACTTCGAGGGGGGCTACAGACTATGGCTACACCTTC	CATSRGATDYGYTF	TRBJ1-2	NA	few	TRBV5-1
TGCAGTGCTAGAAGGGGCAATGAGCAGTTCTTC	CSARRGNEQFF	TRBJ2-1	NA	many	TRBV20-1
TGTGCCAGCAGTTACCGACCGGATTGGGGTGAAAAACTGTTTTTT	CASSYRPDWGEKLFF	TRBJ1-4	NA	few	TRBV27
TGTGCCATCAGTGAGTCGACTCGAGGGAGCTACGAGCAGTACTTC	CAISESTRGSYEQYF	TRBJ2-7	NA	NA	TRBV10-3
TGTGCCAGCTCACCGTTCGGGACAGGGGACTACGAGCAGTACTTC	CASSPFGTGDYEQYF	TRBJ2-7	TRBD1	NA	TRBV18
TGTGCCAGCAGTTCGTTTGGGACCCGTAAAGAGACCCAGTACTTC	CASSSFGTRKETQYF	TRBJ2-5	NA	few	TRBV27
TGCGCCAGCAGTAGAGCCGGGACAGGGGTTGAAGAGCAGTACTTC	CASSRAGTGVEEQYF	TRBJ2-7	TRBD1	NA	TRBV10-1
TGTGCCAGCAGGATACGGACAGGCTCCTATGGCTACACCTTC	CASRIRTGSYGYTF	TRBJ1-2	TRBD1	NA	TRBV6-2/TRBV6-3
TGTGCCAGCAGTCCTCAAACAGGCCCGGCAGGGTCAGATACGCAGTATTTT	CASSPQTGPAGSDTQYF	TRBJ2-3	NA	few	TRBV12-3/TRBV12-4
TGTGCCAGCAGCTGGCAGAGCGGATACAATGAGCAGTTCTTC	CASSWQSGYNEQFF	TRBJ2-1	NA	few	TRBV11-2
TGCAGTGGGGGGACAGGACAAGAGACCCAGTACTTC	CSGGTGQETQYF	TRBJ2-5	TRBD1	few	TRBV20-1
TGCAGTGCTAGGCCCCAGGGGAATCAGCCCCAGCATTTT	CSARPQGNQPQHF	TRBJ1-5	NA	many	TRBV20-1
TGTGCCAGCATTCGACGAATGCTGGCAGGTTACAATGAGCAGTTCTTC	CASIRRMLAGYNEQFF	TRBJ2-1	NA	few	TRBV12-3/TRBV12-4
TGTGCCAGCCGCAGTGGGTCAGGGGGGAATCAGCCCCAGCATTTT	CASRSGSGGNQPQHF	TRBJ1-5	TRBD1	few	TRBV6-1
TGTGCCATCAGTGACATCGCGGGAGGGCCTGATGAGCAGTACTTC	CAISDIAGGPDEQYF	TRBJ2-7	TRBD2	NA	TRBV10-3
TGTGCCAGCAGCTCCCGTGTGGGAGTGGGTGGCGGGGAGCTGTTTTTT	CASSSRVGVGGGELFF	TRBJ2-2	NA	NA	TRBV9
TGTGCCAGCAGTTTACCCTATAGGAATGGCTACACCTTC	CASSLPYRNGYTF	TRBJ1-2	NA	few	TRBV12-3/TRBV12-4
TGTGCCAGCAGCTTCGGCCGGATGGGGGCTGGACAAACCTACAATGAGCAGTTCTTC	CASSFGRMGAGQTYNEQFF	TRBJ2-1	NA	few	TRBV11-2
TGTGCCAGCAGCGCTACCTTACGGGTCGATCGGGCGGATGAGCAGTTCTTC	CASSATLRVDRADEQFF	TRBJ2-1	NA	few	TRBV7-9
TGCGCCAGCAGCTCGGAGCCCTACAGGGGATACGAGCAGTACTTC	CASSSEPYRGYEQYF	TRBJ2-7	TRBD1	few	TRBV5-1
TGTGCCAGCAGTTTTAACTACAATGAGCAGTTCTTC	CASSFNYNEQFF	TRBJ2-1	NA	few	TRBV12-3/TRBV12-4
TGTGCCATTCCCGGGACAGCAGTTATCAGAGCCCAGCATTTT	CAIPGTAVIRAQHF	TRBJ1-5	TRBD1	many	TRBV10-3
TGTGCCAGCAGCCGCTCAGGGGGTAGTACTGAAGCTTTCTTT	CASSRSGGSTEAFF	TRBJ1-1	TRBD1	many	TRBV12-3/TRBV12-4
TGTGCCAGCAGCTTCCCCCTCTCACGCGTCGGGGTGGTGAGCTCCTACAATGAGCAGTTCTTC	CASSFPLSRVGVVSSYNEQFF	TRBJ2-1	NA	few	TRBV11-2